This TCR beta chain is drawn from a study of T cell responses to AZD1222 COVID-19 vaccine. The study, taken as a whole, reports: Following two doses of AZD1222, Spike-specific TCR breadth and depth rose. The study found vaccine-associated CD4 TCRs spanning spike, dominant at 160-218 and 743-854. Among those given AZD1222, only 5 to 7 were seropositive at baseline. Among the donors, most were white British and more were female, and clonal diversity was possibly underestimated.

Sequencing used immunoSEQ multiplex PCR; TCRdb keeps in-frame clones, though not all of them. In the table there are around 140,000 clones, approximately 92% of which are singletons. Trimming removed 2 bases at V and 8 bases at J, with 12 bases between. The CDR3 consists of 14 residues. Looked up from germline, CDR1 is MNHEY and CDR2 is SVGAGI. With regard to this clone: No antigen is known for it.

This sequence was found in an adult who received the AZD1222 COVID-19 vaccine. Sample: peripheral blood, taken 28 days after the second AZD1222 dose. This chain uses TRBV6-5 with TRBJ2-2, with a possible D match to TRBD2 (5 bases). The CDR3 here is CASSYTFGVGELFF. The CDR3 DNA is TGTGCCAGCAGTTACACGTTCGGGGTTGGGGAGCTGTTTTTT.